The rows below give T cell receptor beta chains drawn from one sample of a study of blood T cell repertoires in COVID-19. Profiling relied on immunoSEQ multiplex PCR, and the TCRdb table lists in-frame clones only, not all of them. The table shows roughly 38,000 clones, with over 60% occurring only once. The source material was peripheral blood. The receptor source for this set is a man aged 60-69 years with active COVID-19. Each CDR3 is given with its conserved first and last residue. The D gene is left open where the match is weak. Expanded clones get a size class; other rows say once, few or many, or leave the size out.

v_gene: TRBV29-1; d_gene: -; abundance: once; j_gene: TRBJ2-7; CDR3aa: CSFTGYDEQYF; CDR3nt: TGCAGCTTTACAGGGTACGACGAGCAGTACTTC
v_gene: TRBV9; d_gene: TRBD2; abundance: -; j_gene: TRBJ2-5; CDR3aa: CASSAGLAGETQYF; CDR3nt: TGTGCCAGCAGCGCGGGACTAGCGGGAGAGACCCAGTACTTC
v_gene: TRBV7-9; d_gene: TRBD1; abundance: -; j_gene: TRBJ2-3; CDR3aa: CASSRGWDSSSTDTQYF; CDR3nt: TGTGCCAGCAGCCGCGGGTGGGACAGCTCTAGCACAGATACGCAGTATTTT
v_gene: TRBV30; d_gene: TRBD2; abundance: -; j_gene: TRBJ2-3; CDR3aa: CAWSDGTSGTQYF; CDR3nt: TGTGCCTGGAGTGACGGGACTAGCGGGACGCAGTATTTT
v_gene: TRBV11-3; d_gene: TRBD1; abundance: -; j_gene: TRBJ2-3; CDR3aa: CASSDRELAPDTQYF; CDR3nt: TGTGCCAGCAGCGACAGGGAGCTCGCACCAGATACGCAGTATTTT
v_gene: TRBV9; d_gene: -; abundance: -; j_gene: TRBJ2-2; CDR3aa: CASRGANTGELFF; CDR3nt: TGTGCCAGCAGGGGCGCGAACACCGGGGAGCTGTTTTTT
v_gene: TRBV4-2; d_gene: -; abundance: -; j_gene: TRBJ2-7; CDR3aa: CASSQDLRREQYF; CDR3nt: TGTGCCAGCAGCCAAGATCTGCGGCGGGAGCAGTACTTC
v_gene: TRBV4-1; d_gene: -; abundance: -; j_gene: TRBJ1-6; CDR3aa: CASSQVLGSPLHF; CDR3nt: TGCGCCAGCAGCCAAGTACTAGGGTCACCCCTCCACTTT
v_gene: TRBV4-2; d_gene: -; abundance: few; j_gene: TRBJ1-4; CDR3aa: CASSPEGLVTNEKLFF; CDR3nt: TGTGCCAGCAGCCCAGAGGGGCTAGTAACTAATGAAAAACTGTTTTTT
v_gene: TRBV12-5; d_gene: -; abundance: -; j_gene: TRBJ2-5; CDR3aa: CASGLVSGAGETQYF; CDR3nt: TGTGCTAGTGGTTTGGTCTCAGGGGCGGGAGAGACCCAGTACTTC
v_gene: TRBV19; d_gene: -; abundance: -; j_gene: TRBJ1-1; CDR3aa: CASSLRAGAGTNTEAFF; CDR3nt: TGTGCCAGTAGCCTAAGAGCGGGGGCAGGGACGAATACTGAAGCTTTCTTT
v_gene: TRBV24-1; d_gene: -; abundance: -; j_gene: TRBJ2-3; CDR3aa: CATSPGISVSTDTQYF; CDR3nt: TGTGCCACCAGTCCGGGAATTAGTGTTAGCACAGATACGCAGTATTTT
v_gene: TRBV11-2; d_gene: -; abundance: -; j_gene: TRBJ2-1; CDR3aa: CASSFGPSNEQFF; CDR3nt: TGTGCCAGCAGCTTTGGCCCTTCCAATGAGCAGTTCTTC
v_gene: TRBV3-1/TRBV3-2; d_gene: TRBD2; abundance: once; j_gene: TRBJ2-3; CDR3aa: CASSRLATDTQYF; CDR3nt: TGTGCCAGCAGCCGACTAGCTACAGATACGCAGTATTTT
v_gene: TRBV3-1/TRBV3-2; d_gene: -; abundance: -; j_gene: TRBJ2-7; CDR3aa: CASSPRSPGSEQYF; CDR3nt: TGTGCCAGCAGCCCTCGAAGCCCGGGATCCGAGCAGTACTTC
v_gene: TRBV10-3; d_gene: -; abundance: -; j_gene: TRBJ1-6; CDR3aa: CASMSSYNSPLHF; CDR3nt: TGTGCCAGTATGAGCTCCTATAATTCACCCCTCCACTTT
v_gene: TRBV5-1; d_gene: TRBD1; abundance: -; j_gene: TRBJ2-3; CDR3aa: CASSPGTVVTDTQYF; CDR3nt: TGCGCCAGCAGTCCCGGGACAGTAGTCACAGATACGCAGTATTTT